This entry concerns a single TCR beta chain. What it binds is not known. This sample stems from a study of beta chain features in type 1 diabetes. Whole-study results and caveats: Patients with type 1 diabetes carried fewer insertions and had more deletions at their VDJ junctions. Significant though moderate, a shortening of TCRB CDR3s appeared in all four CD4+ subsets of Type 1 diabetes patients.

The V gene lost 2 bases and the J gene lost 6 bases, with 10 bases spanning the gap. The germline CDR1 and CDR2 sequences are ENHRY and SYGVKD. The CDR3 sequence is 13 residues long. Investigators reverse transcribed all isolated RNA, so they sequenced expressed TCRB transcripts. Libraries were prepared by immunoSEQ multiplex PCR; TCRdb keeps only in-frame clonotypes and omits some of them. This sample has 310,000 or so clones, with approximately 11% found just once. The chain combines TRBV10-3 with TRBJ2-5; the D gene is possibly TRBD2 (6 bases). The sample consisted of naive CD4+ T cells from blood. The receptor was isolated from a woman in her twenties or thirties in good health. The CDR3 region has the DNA TGTGCCATCAGTGAGATGGAGGGACAGACCCAGTACTTC. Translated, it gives CAISEMEGQTQYF.